Included here is one T cell receptor beta chain sequence, with context. The same CDR3 arises from other DNA sequences in this sample as well. This record comes from a study of blood T cell repertoires in COVID-19. Study overall: Sites in the United States, Italy and Spain provided acute and convalescent COVID-19 samples. PBMCs, B-cell-depleted T cells, or T cells provided the cDNA or gDNA that made up the material.

In the original workflow: Scientists estimated how many nucleated cells there were by amplifying reference gene primers. The method was immunoSEQ multiplex PCR; TCRdb's version includes in-frame clones alone and lacks a portion of them. V and J calls and clone size are as listed in that table; D and trimming were resolved from the DNA. Here the sample spans fewer than 50,000 clones, 86% being singletons. Germline trimming cut 2 bases from V and 7 bases from J; bases unmatched to any gene: 10. Germline CDR1 is MNHNS and CDR2 is SASEGT. This CDR3 has 16 residues. Sample: peripheral blood. The receptor comes from a human donor in a cohort sampled during active COVID-19. The chain uses TRBV6-1 and TRBJ1-5; 8 nucleotides line up with TRBD1. CDR3 protein: CASSESRQGARQPQHF. As DNA, the CDR3 is TGTGCCAGCAGTGAAAGTCGGCAGGGGGCCCGGCAGCCCCAGCATTTT.